This T cell receptor (beta chain) comes out of a study of cytomegalovirus exposure and HLA in healthy donors. Overall study findings and caveats: The authors enumerated over 150 TCR beta chains as linked to cytomegalovirus. Reports indicated that the classifier achieved high specificity and sensitivity in diagnosing cytomegalovirus status. Reports state that TCR beta sequences accurately predicted most subjects' HLA-A and HLA-B alleles.

Donors sampled were nominally healthy, though unrecorded immune exposures were likely. Per germline, CDR1 WSHSY and CDR2 SAAADI. The ends were cut back, 10 bases at V and 4 bases at J, with 14 bases in the middle. This CDR3 is built from 13 residues. The PCR ran on 60 Vbeta and 13 Jbeta primers. Using immunoSEQ multiplex PCR, the repertoire was profiled, and TCRdb retains in-frame clones only, with some absent. In all, the sample yields roughly 120,000 clones. Points on this clone: The antigen is undetermined.

The chain carries TRBV10-2 and TRBJ1-5; the D gene is possibly TRBD1 (5 bases). Specimen: PBMCs. The sequence was collected from a man aged 18 to 30 in good health and CMV-seronegative. This chain's CDR3 is CATSQGYNQPQHF. CDR3 nucleotides: TGCGCCACCTCCCAGGGTTATAATCAGCCCCAGCATTTT.